Presented here are 17 T cell receptor beta chains from one specimen sequenced in a study of shared clonotypes between healthy human individuals (dated by TCRdb to about 2020). The library was prepared using the immunoSEQ multiplex PCR assay. TCRdb carries this immuneACCESS record with in-frame sequences only. Its versions omit some clonotypes, under half of them owing to an unresolved V gene in the studies checked, with the rest unexplained. The sample records over a million clones, around 97% of which are singletons. Of the sample, about 1% falls within the top ten clones. The sequencing input was naive CD4+ T cells sorted from blood. In the paper's terms, the cell subset or site label means: CD45RA+ positively selected. These receptors all stem from a man younger than 40 in good health.

The gene calls are TRBV5-1 and TRBJ2-6; perhaps TRBD2 as D (5 bases). Germline CDR1 reads SGHRS; CDR2 reads YFSETQ. The ends were cut back, 4 bases at V and 3 bases at J, with 8 bases in the middle. The CDR3 has 14 residues. The CDR3 loop is CASSPGDGANVLTF. CDR3 nucleotides: TGCGCCAGCAGCCCCGGGGATGGGGCCAACGTCCTGACTTTC.

Comments on this clone: This CDR3 is also generated by other DNA sequences in the sample. V gene TRBV25-1 combines with J gene TRBJ1-5; 7 bases fit TRBD1. CDR3 length: 14 amino acids. Germline V gene data show CDR1 as MGHDK and CDR2 as SYGVNS. After removal of 5 bases from V and 3 bases from J, the junction contained 4 bases not matched to a gene. DNA for the CDR3: TGTGCCAGCAGTCTCACAGGGGACAATCAGCCCCAGCATTTT. Translated, it gives CASSLTGDNQPQHF.

V usage is TRBV6-6 and J usage is TRBJ2-5; a possible D gene is TRBD1 (6 bases). Germline V lookup: CDR1 MNHNY, CDR2 SVGAGI (reference sequence). Trimming took 10 bases from V and 1 from J, leaving 16 bases between them. The CDR3 sequence is 14 residues long. CDR3 nucleotide sequence: TGTGCCACCGGCCGGTTGACAGGCCAAGAGACCCAGTACTTC. It specifies CATGRLTGQETQYF.

The J gene is TRBJ2-7, the V gene TRBV14; 7 bases align to TRBD1. Germline CDR1 is SGHDN and CDR2 is FVKESK. The CDR3 extends over 15 amino acids. The junction had 12 bases not matched to a gene; V was cut back by 4 bases and J by 6 bases. The CDR3 DNA reads as TGTGCCAGCAGCCTGTACCAGGCCAGGGGGACCGAGCAGTACTTC. This translates into CASSLYQARGTEQYF. The full variable domain, in which reference TRBV14 and TRBJ2-7 provide the parts outside the CDR3, is EAGVTQFPSHSVIEKGQTVTLRCDPISGHDNLYWYRRVMGKEIKFLLHFVKESKQDESGMPNNRFLAERTGGTYSTLKVQPAELEDSGVYFCASSLYQARGTEQYFGPGTRLTVT.

V gene TRBV21-1 combines with J gene TRBJ2-2; the DNA was not compared with TRBD2, the D call given in the table. TRBV21-1 is classified as a pseudogene. This CDR3 comprises 18 residues. CDR3 bases: TGTGCCAGCAGCAAAGAGAAATCAAGCGGGAGACGGACCGGGGAGCTGTTTTTT. Translating it yields CASSKEKSSGRRTGELFF.

The V gene is TRBV10-1, the J gene TRBJ2-1; 7 nucleotides align to TRBD1. The germline CDR1 and CDR2 sequences are WNHNN and SYGVQD (reference sequence). The CDR3 is 14 amino acids. The J segment lost 10 bases and the V segment lost 0 bases, leaving 6 bases of the junction unmatched. The CDR3 loop reads CASSESHRGDEQFF. The CDR3 DNA reads TGCGCCAGCAGTGAGTCCCACAGGGGTGACGAGCAGTTCTTC.

The chain links TRBV29-1 to TRBJ1-1; 9 bases are shared with TRBD1. The CDR3 covers 13 residues. The germline gives CDR1 SQVTM, CDR2 ANQGSEA. After removal of 4 bases from V and 11 bases from J, the junction contained 11 bases not matched to a gene. For the CDR3, the DNA is TGCAGCGTTGGTTCCACAGGGGGCCTTATGGCTTTCTTT. This codes for CSVGSTGGLMAFF.

This chain connects TRBV19 to TRBJ1-5; D not certain. Germline lookup yields CDR1 LNHDA and CDR2 SQIVND (reference sequence). With 5 bases removed from V and 10 bases from J, the gap between germline ends came to 15 bases. This CDR3 is 13 amino acids long. CDR3 sequence (DNA): TGTGCCAGTAGTCTTATAGGGCAGGAACCCCAGCATTTT. Residues: CASSLIGQEPQHF.

The chain is built from TRBV7-8 and TRBJ1-5; D gene uncertain. The CDR3 has 15 amino acids. CDR1 and CDR2 from the germline V gene are SGHVS and FQNEAQ. V dropped 1 base and J dropped 11 bases, with 18 bases sitting between them. CDR3 sequence (DNA): TGTGCCAGCAGCTTAGGAGAGGCCAGAGGGCTGTCCCAGCATTTT. Protein sequence: CASSLGEARGLSQHF.

The chain carries TRBV7-6 and TRBJ2-7; 7 bases match TRBD2. Germline CDR1 is SGHVS and CDR2 is FNYEAQ. This CDR3 has 19 amino acids. Trimming cost V 0 bases and J 9 bases; bases outside gene matches: 23. The CDR3 DNA reads as TGTGCCAGCAGCTTAGCGCCGGGACTAACACCCGAACCGACGTTCGGGCAGTACTTC. It encodes CASSLAPGLTPEPTFGQYF.

This chain links TRBV5-5 with TRBJ2-3; TRBD2 matches at 11 bases. V gave up 0 bases and J gave up 4 bases; unmatched junction bases: 13. Per the germline V gene, CDR1 is SGHKS and CDR2 is YYEKEE (reference sequence). CDR3 length: 19 residues. The CDR3 DNA reads TGTGCCAGCAGCTTGGCAAGTAGCGGGAGGGCCGAGGGTGCAGATACGCAGTATTTT. Translation: CASSLASSGRAEGADTQYF.

This chain links TRBV27 with TRBJ2-7; D is uncertain. Germline CDR1 reads MNHEY; CDR2 reads SMNVEV (reference sequence). Between the trimmed V and J ends, which lost 2 bases and 2 bases, there was a span of 13 bases. The CDR3 is 15 residues long. This CDR3 is CASSLGLPGPYEQYF. As DNA, the CDR3 is TGTGCCAGCAGTTTAGGTCTGCCAGGTCCCTACGAGCAGTACTTC.

The chain uses TRBV9 and TRBJ2-5; D gene unclear. V was shortened by 3 bases and J by 1 base, with 7 bases between the two germline ends. The CDR3 totals 13 residues. The V gene's germline CDR1 is SGDLS and CDR2 YYNGEE. The CDR3 region is CASSDGAQETQYF. The CDR3 DNA reads as TGTGCCAGCAGCGATGGCGCCCAAGAGACCCAGTACTTC.

The count of this clone is one. The chain employs TRBV2 and TRBJ2-7; 8 positions match TRBD2. Trimming cost V 5 bases and J 3 bases; bases outside gene matches: 9. CDR1 and CDR2 (germline): SNHLY, FYNNEI. The length of the CDR3 is 15 residues. The CDR3 sequence is CASSPDLGLDYEQYF. As DNA, the CDR3 is TGTGCCAGCAGTCCTGATTTGGGACTAGACTACGAGCAGTACTTC.

V gene TRBV6-5 combines with J gene TRBJ1-2; maybe TRBD1 (5 bases). Germline CDR1 MNHEY, CDR2 SVGAGI. The CDR3 length is 14 residues. Trimming stripped 6 bases from V and 4 bases from J, with 15 bases between. The CDR3 DNA follows: TGTGCCAGCAGGAGGGACCTTACTAGCTATGGCTACACCTTC. This sequence encodes CASRRDLTSYGYTF.

The chain carries TRBV5-1 and TRBJ1-2; a weak D match, TRBD1 (5 bases). Trimming removed 3 bases from V and 5 bases from J, with 14 bases in between. The CDR3 loop spans 14 amino acids. The germline V gene encodes CDR1 SGHRS and CDR2 YFSETQ. CDR3 DNA sequence: TGCGCCAGCAGCTCTGTCCGAGACAGATATGGCTACACCTTC. Translating it yields CASSSVRDRYGYTF.

The chain has TRBV29-1 and TRBJ1-1, with a weak D call TRBD1 (6 bases). V was cut by 7 bases and J by 11 bases, with 20 bases left in between. This CDR3 contains 12 residues. CDR1 is SQVTM and CDR2 is ANQGSEA in the germline V gene. The CDR3 bases are TGCAGCGCCTCATCGACAGGACCTGGGGCTTTCTTT. As protein: CSASSTGPGAFF.